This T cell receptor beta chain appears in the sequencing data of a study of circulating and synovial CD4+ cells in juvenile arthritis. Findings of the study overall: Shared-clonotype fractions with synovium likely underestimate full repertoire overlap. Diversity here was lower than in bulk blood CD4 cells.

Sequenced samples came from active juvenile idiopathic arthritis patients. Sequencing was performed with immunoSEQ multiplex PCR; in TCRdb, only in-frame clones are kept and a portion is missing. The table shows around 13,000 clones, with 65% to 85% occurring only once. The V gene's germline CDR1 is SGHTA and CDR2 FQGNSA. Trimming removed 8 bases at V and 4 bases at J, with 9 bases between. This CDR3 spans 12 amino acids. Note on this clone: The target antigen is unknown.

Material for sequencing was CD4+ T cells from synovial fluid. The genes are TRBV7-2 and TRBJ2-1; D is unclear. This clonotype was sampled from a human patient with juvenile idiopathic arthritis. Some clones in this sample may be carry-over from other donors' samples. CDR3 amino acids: CASASGYNEQFF. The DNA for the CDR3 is TGTGCCAGCGCCTCGGGTTACAATGAGCAGTTCTTC.